This TCR beta chain was retrieved from a study of post-analysis software for immune sequencing data. Libraries were made from TCR beta cDNA, and they carried unique molecular identifiers. Researchers reported approximately 500,000 cDNA molecules coming from around 1 to 9.1 million T cells. TCRdb re-called the PCR reads with MiXCR, one entry per CDR3 protein. The sample holds about 540,000 distinct CDR3 sequences, around 31% seen once. This clonotype was seen a handful of times. The origin of this receptor is a girl aged 2-17 years with multiple sclerosis. The sequenced material came from blood.

The CDR3 loop is CSGQNTEAFF. DNA for the CDR3: TGCAGTGGACAGAACACTGAAGCTTTCTTT. The J gene is TRBJ1-1, the V gene TRBV29-1, with a possible D match to TRBD1 (5 bases). The CDR3 loop spans 10 amino acids. Germline V gene data show CDR1 as SQVTM and CDR2 as ANQGSEA.